The 24 T cell receptor beta chains given below trace back to one sample, sequenced in a study of T-cell memory formation after mild COVID-19. TCRdb re-called the 5' RACE reads with MiXCR, one entry per CDR3 protein. The sample lists around 410,000 distinct CDR3 sequences, less than 25% occurring once. Material: PBMCs or a T cell subset sorted from them (not recorded which). The receptors originated from an adult woman who had mild COVID-19 (a few samples of this study predate the infection). Cell type and time point are not known.

The chain joins TRBV5-6 to TRBJ1-5, with D unclear. Germline V CDR1 and CDR2: SGHDT, YYEEEE. This CDR3 comprises 15 residues. Trimming cost V 0 bases and J 7 bases, with 14 bases left between them. The chain's CDR3 is CASSLAALPLQPQHF. The DNA for the CDR3 is TGTGCCAGCAGCTTGGCGGCCTTACCTCTACAGCCCCAGCATTTT.

The V and J genes are TRBV11-2 and TRBJ2-6, with TRBD1 matching over 8 bases. Germline CDR1 is SGHAT and CDR2 is FQNNGV. V dropped 0 bases and J dropped 1; count of bases not matched to a gene: 11. The CDR3 sequence is 20 residues long. The CDR3 sequence is CASSLDLQDRARSGANVLTF. The CDR3 bases are TGTGCCAGCAGCTTAGACCTCCAGGACAGGGCACGGTCTGGGGCCAACGTCCTGACTTTC.

The table lists this clonotype with a few counts. The rearrangement links TRBV9 to TRBJ2-5; 13 nucleotides align to TRBD2. This CDR3 comprises 16 residues. Trimming at V came to 4 bases and at J to 7 bases, leaving 10 bases not matched to a gene. CDR1 is SGDLS, CDR2 YYNGEE, per germline. CDR3 in amino acids: CASSYSGLAGLGTQYF. The CDR3 nucleotides read TGTGCCAGCAGCTACTCGGGACTAGCGGGATTGGGGACCCAGTACTTC.

The rearrangement uses TRBV4-1 and TRBJ1-2, with 10 bases that match TRBD1. V lost 2 bases, J lost 4 bases, and 10 bases stayed unmatched. The V gene's germline CDR1 is MGHRA and CDR2 YSYEKL. The CDR3 is 17 residues long. The chain's CDR3 is CASSQPTGGAGRYGYTF. The CDR3, as DNA: TGCGCCAGCAGCCAACCGACAGGGGGCGCAGGGCGCTATGGCTACACCTTC.

There are a few counts of this clonotype. The chain has TRBV5-4 and TRBJ2-3, with D perhaps matching TRBD1 or TRBD2 (5 bases each). Germline V CDR1 and CDR2: SGHNT, YYREEE (reference sequence). The CDR3 contains 12 residues. V shed 6 bases and J shed 4 bases, with 9 bases lying between them. The CDR3 protein is CASMGVADTQYF. The DNA for the CDR3 is TGTGCCAGCATGGGGGTCGCAGATACGCAGTATTTT.

This clonotype has only a few counts. The chain couples TRBV5-1 to TRBJ2-3; D remains unclear. Germline lookup yields CDR1 SGHRS and CDR2 YFSETQ. The V end lost 0 bases, the J end lost 6 bases, and 11 bases lay between the germline ends. The CDR3 extends over 14 amino acids. The CDR3 loop reads CASSLAGQVDTQYF. CDR3 in DNA: TGCGCCAGCAGCTTGGCGGGTCAGGTTGATACGCAGTATTTT.

This clonotype was counted only a few times. The chain uses TRBV9 and TRBJ2-1; 8 bases are a match to TRBD2. The CDR3 runs to 15 residues. The V segment lost 3 bases and the J segment 10 bases; nucleotides outside the gene matches: 12. CDR1 SGDLS and CDR2 YYNGEE come from the germline V gene. CDR3 in amino acids: CASSECTGGPCEQFF. The CDR3 DNA sequence: TGTGCCAGCAGCGAATGTACGGGGGGGCCTTGCGAGCAGTTCTTC.

This clonotype was seen a few times. This chain connects TRBV12-3 or TRBV12-4 to TRBJ1-5; 10 nucleotides line up with TRBD1. V lost 7 bases, J lost 4 bases, and 7 bases stayed unmatched. The CDR3 totals 15 residues. The CDR3 nucleotides are TGTGCCAGCACTACCGGACAGGGGGGAAATCAGCCCCAGCATTTT. The encoded protein is CASTTGQGGNQPQHF.

Turning to this clonotype: Given the absence of the conserved phenylalanine or tryptophan at the CDR3 end, a read error is likely. The DNA is left out, because the CDR3 cannot be placed on it with certainty; the CDR3 is given as TCRdb lists it. The V gene is TRBV29-1, the J gene TRBJ1-2. Germline values: CDR1 SQVTM, CDR2 ANQGSEA. The CDR3 is 12 amino acids in total, end residues counted. The CDR3 loop reads CSVESGDGETSL.

This clonotype showed up just a few times. The chain joins TRBV6-5 to TRBJ2-6; D might be TRBD1 (5 bases). CDR3 length: 16 amino acids. The ends were cut back, 2 bases at V and 2 bases at J, with 10 bases in the middle. CDR1 and CDR2 (germline): MNHEY, SVGAGI. The CDR3 is CASSYRGLAGANVLTF. DNA of the CDR3: TGTGCCAGCAGTTACAGGGGATTGGCTGGGGCCAACGTCCTGACTTTC.

The gene calls are TRBV7-9 and TRBJ2-3; 8 nucleotides line up with TRBD2. Losses at the gene ends were 5 bases for V and 3 bases for J; bases not matched to a gene: 10. Germline values: CDR1 SEHNR, CDR2 FQNEAQ (reference sequence). This CDR3 region has 16 residues. The CDR3 DNA is TGTGCCAGCAGCCTTACAGCGGGAGAGGGGACAGATACGCAGTATTTT. As protein: CASSLTAGEGTDTQYF.

The chain uses TRBV4-1 and TRBJ2-1; 7 bases map to TRBD1. Trimming at V came to 0 bases and at J to 2 bases, leaving 4 bases not matched to a gene. CDR1 and CDR2 (germline): MGHRA, YSYEKL. This CDR3 region has 16 residues. CDR3 region: CASSQDRGGAYNEQFF. As DNA, the CDR3 is TGCGCCAGCAGCCAAGATCGAGGGGGCGCCTACAATGAGCAGTTCTTC.

In its sample, this clonotype was seen a few times. The chain uses TRBV20-1 and TRBJ1-3; the D gene is possibly TRBD1 (6 bases). The CDR3 sequence is 14 residues long. V lost 6 bases to trimming and J lost 3 bases, with 15 bases between them. Germline lookup yields CDR1 DFQATT and CDR2 SNEGSKA (reference sequence). The CDR3 spells CSALQGEGGNTIYF. DNA for the CDR3: TGCAGTGCGTTACAGGGAGAGGGTGGAAACACCATATATTTT.

The chain has TRBV15 and TRBJ2-7; 8 bases map to TRBD2. The germline V gene encodes CDR1 LNHNV and CDR2 YYDKDF (reference sequence). The CDR3 runs to 15 residues. Trimming cost V 5 bases and J 6 bases; bases outside gene matches: 12. The CDR3 sequence is CATSQPERERGEQYF. The DNA of the CDR3 is TGTGCCACCAGCCAACCGGAGCGGGAGCGCGGCGAGCAGTACTTC.

The chain combines TRBV5-1 with TRBJ2-5, with 7 bases lining up with TRBD1. From germline, CDR1 is SGHRS and CDR2 YFSETQ. The CDR3 length is 13 residues. Losses at the gene ends were 4 bases for V and 5 bases for J; bases not matched to a gene: 5. The CDR3 loop is CASSVQGEETQYF. The CDR3 nucleotides are TGCGCCAGCAGCGTCCAGGGGGAGGAGACCCAGTACTTC.

This clonotype was counted between two and nine times. The chain carries TRBV11-2 and TRBJ2-5; a weak D match, TRBD2 (6 bases). Trimming took 6 bases from V and 1 from J, leaving 12 bases between them. CDR3 length: 14 residues. CDR1 and CDR2 (germline): SGHAT, FQNNGV. The CDR3 DNA reads as TGTGCCAGCAGTCACCTAGCGAGCCAAGAGACCCAGTACTTC. It encodes CASSHLASQETQYF.

This clonotype was detected a few times. The chain uses TRBV4-1 and TRBJ1-6; D gene uncertain. Trimming took off 0 bases at V and 7 bases at J, with 10 bases between the two ends. The germline CDR1 and CDR2 sequences are MGHRA and YSYEKL. CDR3 length: 15 amino acids. The CDR3 loop is CASSQDKGGNSPLHF. As DNA, the CDR3 is TGCGCCAGCAGCCAAGACAAGGGCGGGAATTCACCCCTCCACTTT.

This clonotype has just a few counts. V usage is TRBV15 and J usage is TRBJ2-3; weak D call: TRBD2 (6 bases). Germline V gene data show CDR1 as LNHNV and CDR2 as YYDKDF (reference sequence). V lost 1 base, J lost 6 bases, and 17 bases lay in between. This CDR3 contains 16 residues. CDR3 coding DNA: TGTGCCACCAGCAGAGTAAGCGGGTCACGCAGGGATACGCAGTATTTT. It is translated as CATSRVSGSRRDTQYF.

This chain links TRBV19 with TRBJ2-1; TRBD2 aligns across 15 bases. The J segment lost 7 bases and the V segment lost 5 bases, leaving 12 bases of the junction unmatched. The CDR3 spans 18 residues. Per the germline V gene, CDR1 is LNHDA and CDR2 is SQIVND (reference sequence). CDR3 nucleotides: TGTGCCAGTAGTTTCGGACTAGCGGGAGGGCCGAATCGAAATGAGCAGTTCTTC. It encodes CASSFGLAGGPNRNEQFF.

This clonotype occurred once. This chain links TRBV25-1 with TRBJ1-4, with 10 bases aligning to TRBD1. V trimming: 2 bases; J trimming: 2 bases; junction bases outside the gene matches: 2. This CDR3 comprises 16 residues. Germline CDR1 MGHDK, CDR2 SYGVNS. The CDR3 region is CASSEGTGATNEKLFF. The CDR3 DNA reads as TGTGCCAGCAGTGAAGGGACAGGGGCTACTAATGAAAAACTGTTTTTT.

The chain uses TRBV24-1 and TRBJ2-2, with TRBD1 identical over 9 bases. The V and J ends lost 7 bases and 7 bases, in that order; junction bases with no gene match: 6. Germline-derived CDR1 and CDR2 are KGHDR and SFDVKD. CDR3 length: 14 amino acids. In DNA, the CDR3 is TGTGCCACCAGCCGGACAGGGGAGAACGGGGAGCTGTTTTTT. This gives the protein CATSRTGENGELFF.

The rearrangement joins TRBV11-2 to TRBJ2-1, with TRBD2 matching 7 bases. Trimming cost V 4 bases and J 0 bases; bases outside gene matches: 3. In germline, CDR1 is SGHAT, CDR2 FQNNGV. The CDR3 consists of 15 residues. CDR3: CASSSSGTSYNEQFF. The CDR3 bases are TGTGCCAGCAGCTCTAGCGGAACCTCCTACAATGAGCAGTTCTTC.

This chain joins TRBV18 and TRBJ2-5; no definite D call. Per the germline V gene, CDR1 is KGHSH and CDR2 is LQKENI. V gave up 0 bases and J gave up 5 bases, with 7 bases separating them. The CDR3 contains 13 residues. The CDR3 is CASSPPTGETQYF. The CDR3 nucleotides are TGTGCCAGCTCACCACCGACCGGGGAGACCCAGTACTTC.

This clonotype has a handful of counts. The gene calls are TRBV5-6 and TRBJ2-1; D is ambiguous. V was shortened by 4 bases and J by 14 bases, with 13 bases between the two germline ends. The V gene's germline CDR1 is SGHDT and CDR2 YYEEEE. This CDR3 contains 11 residues. The CDR3 spells CASSLGPTEFF. The CDR3 DNA follows: TGTGCCAGCAGCCTAGGGCCCACGGAGTTCTTC.